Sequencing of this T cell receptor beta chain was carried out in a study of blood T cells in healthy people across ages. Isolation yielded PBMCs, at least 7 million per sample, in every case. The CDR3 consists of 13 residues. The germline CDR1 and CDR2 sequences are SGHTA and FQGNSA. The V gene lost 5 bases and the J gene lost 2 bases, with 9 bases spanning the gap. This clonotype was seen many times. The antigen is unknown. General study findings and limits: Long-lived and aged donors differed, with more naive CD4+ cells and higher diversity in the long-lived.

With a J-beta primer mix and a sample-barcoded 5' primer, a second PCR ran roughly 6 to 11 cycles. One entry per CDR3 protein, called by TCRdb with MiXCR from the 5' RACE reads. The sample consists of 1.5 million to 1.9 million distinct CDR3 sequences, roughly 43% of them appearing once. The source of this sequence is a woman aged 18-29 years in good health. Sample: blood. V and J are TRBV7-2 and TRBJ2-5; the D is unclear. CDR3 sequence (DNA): TGTGCCAGCAGCCGGAGCTTACAAGAGACCCAGTACTTC. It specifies CASSRSLQETQYF. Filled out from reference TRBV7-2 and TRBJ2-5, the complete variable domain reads GAGVSQSPSNKVTEKGKDVELRCDPISGHTALYWYRQSLGQGLEFLIYFQGNSAPDKSGLPSDRFSAERTGGSVSTLTIQRTQQEDSAVYLCASSRSLQETQYFGPGTRLLVL.